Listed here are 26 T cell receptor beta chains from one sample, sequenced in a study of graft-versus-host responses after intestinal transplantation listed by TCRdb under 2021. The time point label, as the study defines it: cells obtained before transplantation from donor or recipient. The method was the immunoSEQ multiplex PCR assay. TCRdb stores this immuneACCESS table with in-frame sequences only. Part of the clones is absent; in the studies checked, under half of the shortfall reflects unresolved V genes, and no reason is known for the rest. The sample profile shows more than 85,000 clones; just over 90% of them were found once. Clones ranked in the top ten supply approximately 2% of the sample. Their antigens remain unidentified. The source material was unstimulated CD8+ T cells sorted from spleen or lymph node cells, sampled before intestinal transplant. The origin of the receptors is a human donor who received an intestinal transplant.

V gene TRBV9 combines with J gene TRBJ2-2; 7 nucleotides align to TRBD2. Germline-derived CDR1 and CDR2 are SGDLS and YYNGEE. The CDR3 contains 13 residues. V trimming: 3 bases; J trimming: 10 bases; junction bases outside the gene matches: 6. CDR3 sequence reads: CASSDRSGEELFF. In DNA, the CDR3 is TGTGCCAGCAGCGACCGCAGCGGGGAGGAGCTGTTTTTT.

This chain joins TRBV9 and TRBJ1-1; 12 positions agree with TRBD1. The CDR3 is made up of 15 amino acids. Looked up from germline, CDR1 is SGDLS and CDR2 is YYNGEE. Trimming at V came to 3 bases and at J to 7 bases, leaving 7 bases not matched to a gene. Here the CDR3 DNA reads TGTGCCAGCAGCGCATCGGGACAGGGGGCACTTGAAGCTTTCTTT. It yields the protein CASSASGQGALEAFF.

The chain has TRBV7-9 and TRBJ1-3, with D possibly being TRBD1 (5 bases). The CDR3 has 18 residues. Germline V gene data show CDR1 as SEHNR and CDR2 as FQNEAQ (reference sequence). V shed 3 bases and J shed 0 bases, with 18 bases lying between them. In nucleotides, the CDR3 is TGTGCCAGCAGCTTTCTCAACCAGGGAGGTACCTCTGGAAACACCATATATTTT. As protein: CASSFLNQGGTSGNTIYF. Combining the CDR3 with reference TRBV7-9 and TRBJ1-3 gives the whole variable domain DTGVSQNPRHKITKRGQNVTFRCDPISEHNRLYWYRQTLGQGPEFLTYFQNEAQLEKSRLLSDRFSAERPKGSFSTLEIQRTEQGDSAMYLCASSFLNQGGTSGNTIYFGEGSWLTVV.

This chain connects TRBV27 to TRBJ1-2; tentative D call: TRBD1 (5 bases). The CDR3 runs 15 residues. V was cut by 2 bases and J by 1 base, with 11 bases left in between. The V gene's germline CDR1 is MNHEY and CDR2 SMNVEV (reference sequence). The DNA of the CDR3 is TGTGCCAGCAGTTTAGGAGGGGCCGGTAACTATGGCTACACCTTC. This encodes CASSLGGAGNYGYTF.

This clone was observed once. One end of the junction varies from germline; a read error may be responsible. The chain's CDR3 is CASSIQGLNPEAFF. The CDR3 DNA reads TGTGCCAGTAGTATCCAGGGCCTGAACCCTGAAGCTTTCTTT. The chain carries TRBV19 and TRBJ1-1, with a weak D call TRBD1 (5 bases). The CDR3 totals 14 residues. The germline gives CDR1 LNHDA, CDR2 SQIVND (reference sequence).

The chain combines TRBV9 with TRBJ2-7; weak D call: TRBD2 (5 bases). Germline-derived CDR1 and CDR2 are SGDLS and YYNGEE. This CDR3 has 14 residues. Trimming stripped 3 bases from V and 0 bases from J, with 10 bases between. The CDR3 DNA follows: TGTGCCAGCAGCGAGGACTCCACCTCCTACGAGCAGTACTTC. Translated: CASSEDSTSYEQYF.

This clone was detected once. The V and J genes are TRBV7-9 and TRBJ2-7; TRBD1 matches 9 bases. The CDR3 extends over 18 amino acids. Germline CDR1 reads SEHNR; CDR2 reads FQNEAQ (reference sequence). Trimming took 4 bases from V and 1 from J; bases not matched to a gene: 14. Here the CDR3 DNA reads TGTGCCAGCAGCTCCTCGGGACAGGGAGGCCCTTCTTCCTACGAGCAGTACTTC. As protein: CASSSSGQGGPSSYEQYF.

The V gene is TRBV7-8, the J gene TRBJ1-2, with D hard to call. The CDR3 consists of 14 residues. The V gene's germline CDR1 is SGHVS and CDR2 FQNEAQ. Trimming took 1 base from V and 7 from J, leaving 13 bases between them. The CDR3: CASSLEAGEGGYTF. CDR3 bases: TGTGCCAGCAGCTTAGAAGCCGGGGAGGGTGGCTACACCTTC. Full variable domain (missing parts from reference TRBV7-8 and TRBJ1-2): GAGVSQSPRYKVAKRGQDVALRCDPISGHVSLFWYQQALGQGPEFLTYFQNEAQLDKSGLPSDRFFAERPEGSVSTLKIQRTQQEDSAVYLCASSLEAGEGGYTFGSGTRLTVV.

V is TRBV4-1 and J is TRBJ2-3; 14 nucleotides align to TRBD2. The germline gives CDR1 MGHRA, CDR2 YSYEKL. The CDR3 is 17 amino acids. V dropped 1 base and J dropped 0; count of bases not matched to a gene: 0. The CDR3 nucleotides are TGCGCCAGCAGCCAAGGACTAGCGGGGGGGAGCACAGATACGCAGTATTTT. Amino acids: CASSQGLAGGSTDTQYF.

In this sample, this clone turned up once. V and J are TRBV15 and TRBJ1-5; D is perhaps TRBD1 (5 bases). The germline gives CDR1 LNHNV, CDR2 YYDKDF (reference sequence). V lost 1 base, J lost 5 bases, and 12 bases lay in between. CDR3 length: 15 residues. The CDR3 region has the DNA TGTGCCACCAGCAGAGTAACAGGCCTAGATCAGCCCCAGCATTTT. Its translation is CATSRVTGLDQPQHF.

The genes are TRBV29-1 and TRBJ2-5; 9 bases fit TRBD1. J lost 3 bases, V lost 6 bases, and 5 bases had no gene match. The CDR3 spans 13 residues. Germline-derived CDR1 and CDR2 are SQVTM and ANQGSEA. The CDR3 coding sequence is TGCAGCGTGGACGGACAGGGGAAAGAGACCCAGTACTTC. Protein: CSVDGQGKETQYF.

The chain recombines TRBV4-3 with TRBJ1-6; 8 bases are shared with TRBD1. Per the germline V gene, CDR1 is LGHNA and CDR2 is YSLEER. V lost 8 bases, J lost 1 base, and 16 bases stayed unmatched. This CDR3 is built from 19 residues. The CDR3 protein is CASGRTGRGPESYNSPLHF. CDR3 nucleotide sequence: TGCGCCAGCGGCCGTACAGGCAGGGGGCCAGAATCCTATAATTCACCCCTCCACTTT.

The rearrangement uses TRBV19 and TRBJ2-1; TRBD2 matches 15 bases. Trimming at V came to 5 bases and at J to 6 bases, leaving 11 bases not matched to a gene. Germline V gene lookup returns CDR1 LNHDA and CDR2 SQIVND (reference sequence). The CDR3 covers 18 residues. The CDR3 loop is CASSPGLAGGPVGNEQFF. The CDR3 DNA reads TGTGCCAGTAGTCCCGGACTAGCGGGGGGGCCGGTTGGCAATGAGCAGTTCTTC.

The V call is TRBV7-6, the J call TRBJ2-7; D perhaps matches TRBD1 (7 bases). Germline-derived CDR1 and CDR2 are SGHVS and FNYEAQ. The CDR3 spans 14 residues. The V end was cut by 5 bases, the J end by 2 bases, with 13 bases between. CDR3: CASSRGTVAYEQYF. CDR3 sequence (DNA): TGTGCCAGCAGCCGCGGGACAGTAGCCTACGAGCAGTACTTC.

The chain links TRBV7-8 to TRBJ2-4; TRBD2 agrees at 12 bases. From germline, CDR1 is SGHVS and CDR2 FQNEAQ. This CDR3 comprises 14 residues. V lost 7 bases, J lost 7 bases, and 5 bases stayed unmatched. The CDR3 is CASKSSGGANIQYF. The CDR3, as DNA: TGTGCCAGCAAATCTAGCGGGGGGGCGAACATTCAGTACTTC.

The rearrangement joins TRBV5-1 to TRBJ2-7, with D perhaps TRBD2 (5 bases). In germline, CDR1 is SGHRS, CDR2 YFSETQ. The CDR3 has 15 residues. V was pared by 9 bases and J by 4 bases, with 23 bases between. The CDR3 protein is CAILGIRGSRYEQYF. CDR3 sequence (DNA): TGCGCCATCCTTGGAATCCGAGGGTCGAGGTACGAGCAGTACTTC.

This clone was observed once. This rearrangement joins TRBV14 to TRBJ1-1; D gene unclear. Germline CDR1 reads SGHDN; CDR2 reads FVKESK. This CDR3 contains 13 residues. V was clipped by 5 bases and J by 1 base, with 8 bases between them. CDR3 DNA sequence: TGTGCCAGCAGCTTCGTGGCGAACACTGAAGCTTTCTTT. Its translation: CASSFVANTEAFF.

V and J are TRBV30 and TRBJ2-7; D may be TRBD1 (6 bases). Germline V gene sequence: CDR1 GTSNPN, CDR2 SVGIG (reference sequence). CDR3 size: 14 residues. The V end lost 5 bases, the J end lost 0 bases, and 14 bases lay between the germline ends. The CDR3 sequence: CAWARDMSSYEQYF. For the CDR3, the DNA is TGTGCCTGGGCCCGGGACATGAGCTCCTACGAGCAGTACTTC.

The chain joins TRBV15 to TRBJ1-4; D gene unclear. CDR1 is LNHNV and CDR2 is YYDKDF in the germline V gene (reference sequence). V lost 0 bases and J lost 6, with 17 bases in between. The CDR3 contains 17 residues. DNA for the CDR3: TGTGCCACCAGCAGAGATGAAGTAGAGAAGATGGATGAAAAACTGTTTTTT. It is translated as CATSRDEVEKMDEKLFF.

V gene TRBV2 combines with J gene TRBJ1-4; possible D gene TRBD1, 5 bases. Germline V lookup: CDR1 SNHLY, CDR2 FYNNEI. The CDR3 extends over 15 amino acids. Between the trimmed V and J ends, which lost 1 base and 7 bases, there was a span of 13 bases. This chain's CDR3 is CASSEERGTPEKLFF. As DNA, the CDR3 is TGTGCCAGCAGTGAAGAGCGGGGGACTCCTGAAAAACTGTTTTTT.

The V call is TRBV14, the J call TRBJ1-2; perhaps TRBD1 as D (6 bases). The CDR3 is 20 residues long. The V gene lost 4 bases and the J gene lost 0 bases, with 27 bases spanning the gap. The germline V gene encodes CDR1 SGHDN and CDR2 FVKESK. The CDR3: CASSPMKGDKSMEANYGYTF. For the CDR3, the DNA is TGTGCCAGCAGCCCCATGAAAGGGGACAAGTCCATGGAAGCTAACTATGGCTACACCTTC.

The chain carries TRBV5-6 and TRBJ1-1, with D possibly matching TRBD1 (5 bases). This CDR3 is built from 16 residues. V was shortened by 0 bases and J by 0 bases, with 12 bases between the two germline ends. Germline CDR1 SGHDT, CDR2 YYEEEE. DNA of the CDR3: TGTGCCAGCAGCTTGGATTTGACAGAGATGAACACTGAAGCTTTCTTT. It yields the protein CASSLDLTEMNTEAFF.

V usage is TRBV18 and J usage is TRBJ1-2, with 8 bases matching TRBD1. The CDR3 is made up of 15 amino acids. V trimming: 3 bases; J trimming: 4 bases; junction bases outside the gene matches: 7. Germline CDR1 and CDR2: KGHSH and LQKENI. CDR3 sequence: CASSPPPGGSYGYTF. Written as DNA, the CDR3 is TGTGCCAGCTCACCCCCCCCAGGGGGCAGCTATGGCTACACCTTC.

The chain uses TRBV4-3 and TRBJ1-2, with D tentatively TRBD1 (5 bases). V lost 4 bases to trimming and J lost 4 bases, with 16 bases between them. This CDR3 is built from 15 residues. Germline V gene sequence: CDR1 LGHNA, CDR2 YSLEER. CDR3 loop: CASSPMAGQAYGYTF. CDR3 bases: TGCGCCAGCAGCCCCATGGCGGGGCAAGCCTATGGCTACACCTTC.

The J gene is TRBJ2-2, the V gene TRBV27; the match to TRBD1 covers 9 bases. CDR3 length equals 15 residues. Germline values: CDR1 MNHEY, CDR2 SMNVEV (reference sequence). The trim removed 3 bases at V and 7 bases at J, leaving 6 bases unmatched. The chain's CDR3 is CASSFYRGPGGELFF. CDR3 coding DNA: TGTGCCAGCAGTTTTTACAGGGGGCCGGGCGGGGAGCTGTTTTTT.

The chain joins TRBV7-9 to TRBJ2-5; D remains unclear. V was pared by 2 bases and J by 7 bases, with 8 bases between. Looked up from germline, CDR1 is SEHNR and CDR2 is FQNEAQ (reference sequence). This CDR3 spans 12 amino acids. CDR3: CASSLLVWTQYF. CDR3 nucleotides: TGTGCCAGCAGCTTACTCGTTTGGACCCAGTACTTC.